This TCR beta chain was observed in a study of STAT3 mutations in large granular lymphocyte leukemia (dated by TCRdb to 2018 to 2020). Regarding the complete study: In roughly half of the longitudinally sequenced T-LGLL patients, canonical activating STAT3 mutations were detected. From an initial cohort of 200 to 250 LGL patients, roughly 20 representative T-LGLL cases were picked for longitudinal TCRbeta and STAT3 sequencing. As controls within the study, two patients with natural killer LGL leukemia were also sequenced longitudinally. Serial deep sequencing of TCRbeta CDR3 and STAT3 was performed in patients with T-cell large granular lymphocyte leukemia to reconstruct clonal hierarchy and dynamics. On average, sequencing was done at approximately 4.2 time points per patient, with the number of samplings ranging from 2 to 8. Over half of the T-LGLL patients were given one or more immunosuppressive therapy regimens, and approximately 42% of those treated had a hematologic response.

An Illumina MiSeq was used to sequence the TCRbeta libraries, yielding an average of about 40,000 productive templates per sample. Using multiplex PCR amplification, the immunoSEQ assay generated the TCRbeta CDR3 libraries. The source study handled its data this way. Repertoire diversity was computed as previously defined, with values near 0 indicating extremely monoclonal samples. This immuneACCESS table, as held by TCRdb, lists in-frame sequences with V and J called but not all clones. Of the missing ones, under half trace to an unresolved V gene in checked studies; the others have no known cause. The V and J calls and clone size were taken over from that table, and D and trimming were inferred from the DNA. Recorded for this sample are some 9,100 clones; 92% of them occurred a single time. 66% of the sample goes to the ten largest clones. The investigation overall reported the following: Because no samples were available when a clone first appeared, clonal expansion was inferred from samplings taken at other points. In several patients, dominant TCR clone burden exceeded STAT3 mutant burden, suggesting STAT3 mutation arose secondarily within a pre-expanded clone. In 6 of 18 patients, TCR clonotype switching occurred after therapy, and every newly emerging clone was STAT3 wild type. At least one immunodominant TCRbeta clonotype was identified in every T-LGLL patient, and multiple immunodominant subclonotypes were identified in about half of the T-LGLL patients. Linking therapy response to changes in TCR clonal burden was complicated by variable intervals between samplings and by differing treatment regimens. Because codominant clonotypes persisted in some patients, a small but highly pathogenic clone may have been missed.

V loses 4 bases, J loses 0 bases, and the germline ends lie 12 bases apart. The CDR3 measures 15 amino acids from cysteine to phenylalanine. Kept here is only the CDR3 DNA, which spans 45 bases and is read in frame from base 1. The germline V gene provides CDR1 SGHRS and CDR2 YFSETQ. Regarding this clone: The clone's antigen remains unknown. Base qualities are not provided; no much larger clone lies one nucleotide away.

DNA was extracted from blood mononuclear cells, and the same DNA was used for both TCR and STAT3 sequencing. This receptor was taken from a man between 60 and 75 years old with T-cell large granular lymphocyte leukemia. Some clones in this sample may be carry-over from other donors' samples. The age is the age at diagnosis. Input material: peripheral blood mononuclear cells. The rearranged chain carries TRBV5-1 and TRBJ2-3, with the identity of the D gene unclear. The CDR3 corresponds to CASSPEPSSTDTQYF. The nucleotide sequence is TGCGCCAGCAGCCCGGAGCCATCGAGCACAGATACGCAGTATTTT.